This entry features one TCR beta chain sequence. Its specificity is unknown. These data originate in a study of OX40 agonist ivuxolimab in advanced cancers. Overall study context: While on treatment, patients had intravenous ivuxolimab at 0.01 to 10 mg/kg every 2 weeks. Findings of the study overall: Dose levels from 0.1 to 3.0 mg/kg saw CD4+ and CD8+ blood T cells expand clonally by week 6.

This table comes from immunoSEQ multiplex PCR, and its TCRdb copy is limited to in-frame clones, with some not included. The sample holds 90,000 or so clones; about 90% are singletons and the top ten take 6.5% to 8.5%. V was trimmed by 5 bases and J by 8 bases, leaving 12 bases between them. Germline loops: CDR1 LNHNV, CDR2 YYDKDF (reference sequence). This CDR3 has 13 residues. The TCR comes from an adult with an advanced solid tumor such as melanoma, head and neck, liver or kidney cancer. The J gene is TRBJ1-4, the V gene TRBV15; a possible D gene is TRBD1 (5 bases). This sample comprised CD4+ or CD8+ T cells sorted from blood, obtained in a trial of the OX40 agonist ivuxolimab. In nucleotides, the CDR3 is TGTGCCACCAGCGGGCAGGGTGCCGAAAAACTGTTTTTT. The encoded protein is CATSGQGAEKLFF.